This is a list of T cell receptor beta chains from one sample in a study of cytomegalovirus exposure and HLA in healthy donors. Using immunoSEQ multiplex PCR, the repertoire was profiled, and TCRdb retains in-frame clones only, with some absent. In the table there are around 190,000 clones, under 80% of which are singletons. Sequencing was done on a sample of PBMCs. These receptors came from a man aged 30-40 years in good health and CMV-seropositive. Both conserved end residues are part of each CDR3. Each record gives: J gene, V gene, D gene, CDR3 length, clone size, CDR3 protein, CDR3 DNA. The D gene is left open where the match is weak. Some rows have no size entry. The others give once, few or many, or a class for an expanded clone.

j_gene: TRBJ2-3; v_gene: TRBV28; d_gene: -; len: 15; abundance: few; CDR3aa: CASSPSAVYTDTQYF; CDR3nt: TGTGCCAGCAGTCCTAGCGCCGTTTACACAGATACGCAGTATTTT
j_gene: TRBJ2-7; v_gene: TRBV19; d_gene: -; len: 15; abundance: few; CDR3aa: CASSPRGGVRGEQYF; CDR3nt: TGTGCCAGTAGCCCCAGAGGGGGGGTCCGGGGAGAGCAGTACTTC
j_gene: TRBJ2-2; v_gene: TRBV13; d_gene: TRBD1; len: 14; abundance: -; CDR3aa: CASTRTGYTGELFF; CDR3nt: TGTGCCAGCACCAGGACAGGTTACACCGGGGAGCTGTTTTTT
j_gene: TRBJ1-3; v_gene: TRBV9; d_gene: TRBD1; len: 17; abundance: -; CDR3aa: CASSVGTGITTGNTIYF; CDR3nt: TGTGCCAGCAGCGTAGGGACAGGGATAACCACTGGAAACACCATATATTTT
j_gene: TRBJ2-1; v_gene: TRBV11-2; d_gene: -; len: 12; abundance: -; CDR3aa: CASSITGNEQFF; CDR3nt: TGTGCCAGCAGCATCACGGGGAATGAGCAGTTCTTC
j_gene: TRBJ1-3; v_gene: TRBV5-4; d_gene: TRBD1; len: 17; abundance: few; CDR3aa: CASSHKDRGMSGNTIYF; CDR3nt: TGTGCCAGCAGCCACAAAGACAGGGGGATGTCCGGAAACACCATATATTTT
j_gene: TRBJ2-1; v_gene: TRBV28; d_gene: TRBD2; len: 15; abundance: medium-sized; CDR3aa: CASSLNSGGWNEQFF; CDR3nt: TGTGCCAGCAGTTTAAATAGCGGGGGGTGGAATGAGCAGTTCTTC
j_gene: TRBJ2-7; v_gene: TRBV6-5; d_gene: TRBD1; len: 14; abundance: -; CDR3aa: CASSQGQGGYEQYF; CDR3nt: TGTGCCAGCAGCCAAGGACAGGGGGGATACGAGCAGTACTTC
j_gene: TRBJ1-5; v_gene: TRBV19; d_gene: TRBD1; len: 17; abundance: -; CDR3aa: CASSIRDSFRGVEPQHF; CDR3nt: TGTGCCAGTAGTATTAGGGACAGTTTTCGCGGAGTTGAGCCCCAGCATTTT
j_gene: TRBJ2-7; v_gene: TRBV6-5; d_gene: TRBD2; len: 14; abundance: -; CDR3aa: CASSRTSGTYEQYF; CDR3nt: TGTGCCAGCAGCCGCACTAGCGGCACCTACGAGCAGTACTTC
j_gene: TRBJ2-7; v_gene: TRBV7-3; d_gene: TRBD1; len: 18; abundance: -; CDR3aa: CASSLTPRSRGLGYEQYF; CDR3nt: TGTGCCAGCAGCTTAACCCCCCGAAGCAGGGGGCTTGGCTACGAGCAGTACTTC
j_gene: TRBJ2-5; v_gene: TRBV5-3; d_gene: -; len: 16; abundance: once; CDR3aa: CARSNLFRGGQETQYF; CDR3nt: TGTGCCAGAAGCAACCTCTTCCGAGGGGGCCAAGAGACCCAGTACTTC
j_gene: TRBJ2-7; v_gene: TRBV9; d_gene: TRBD2; len: 13; abundance: -; CDR3aa: CASSGLAEYEQYF; CDR3nt: TGTGCCAGCAGCGGACTAGCGGAATACGAGCAGTACTTC
j_gene: TRBJ1-1; v_gene: TRBV28; d_gene: -; len: 14; abundance: -; CDR3aa: CASSSSGRASFAFF; CDR3nt: TGTGCCAGCAGCTCCTCGGGCAGGGCCTCGTTCGCTTTCTTT
j_gene: TRBJ2-1; v_gene: TRBV4-1; d_gene: -; len: 16; abundance: -; CDR3aa: CASSPPRGGAYNEQFF; CDR3nt: TGCGCCAGCAGCCCCCCTAGGGGGGGCGCCTACAATGAGCAGTTCTTC
j_gene: TRBJ1-1; v_gene: TRBV7-2; d_gene: -; len: 15; abundance: -; CDR3aa: CASSPMEGLNTEAFF; CDR3nt: TGTGCCAGCAGCCCCATGGAGGGATTGAACACTGAAGCTTTCTTT
j_gene: TRBJ2-1; v_gene: TRBV7-6; d_gene: -; len: 15; abundance: -; CDR3aa: CASSSEAYSYNEQFF; CDR3nt: TGTGCCAGCAGCTCAGAGGCATACTCCTACAATGAGCAGTTCTTC
j_gene: TRBJ2-6; v_gene: TRBV5-1; d_gene: -; len: 15; abundance: -; CDR3aa: CASSFGGTGANVLTF; CDR3nt: TGCGCCAGCAGCTTTGGAGGGACGGGGGCCAACGTCCTGACTTTC
j_gene: TRBJ2-7; v_gene: TRBV6-5; d_gene: -; len: 15; abundance: -; CDR3aa: CASSYIGRGSNEQYF; CDR3nt: TGTGCCAGCAGTTATATAGGCAGGGGAAGCAACGAGCAGTACTTC
j_gene: TRBJ1-5; v_gene: TRBV9; d_gene: TRBD1; len: 15; abundance: -; CDR3aa: CASSVGGQGNQPQHF; CDR3nt: TGTGCCAGCAGCGTAGGGGGACAGGGCAATCAGCCCCAGCATTTT
j_gene: TRBJ1-6; v_gene: TRBV30; d_gene: -; len: 13; abundance: -; CDR3aa: CAWNGLRNSPLHF; CDR3nt: TGTGCCTGGAACGGACTGAGAAATTCACCCCTCCACTTT
j_gene: TRBJ1-1; v_gene: TRBV30; d_gene: -; len: 11; abundance: few; CDR3aa: CAWSLNTEAFF; CDR3nt: TGTGCCTGGAGTCTCAACACTGAAGCTTTCTTT
j_gene: TRBJ2-5; v_gene: TRBV6-5; d_gene: -; len: 15; abundance: -; CDR3aa: CASSPDGQGGETQYF; CDR3nt: TGTGCCAGCAGTCCCGACGGACAGGGAGGGGAGACCCAGTACTTC
j_gene: TRBJ2-7; v_gene: TRBV2; d_gene: TRBD2; len: 12; abundance: few; CDR3aa: CSGGTDTYEQYF; CDR3nt: TGTTCCGGGGGGACGGATACCTACGAGCAGTACTTC
j_gene: TRBJ2-7; v_gene: TRBV27; d_gene: TRBD1; len: 15; abundance: -; CDR3aa: CANTRVGQGSYEQYF; CDR3nt: TGTGCCAACACCCGTGTGGGACAGGGGTCCTACGAGCAGTACTTC
j_gene: TRBJ2-1; v_gene: TRBV5-1; d_gene: TRBD1; len: 14; abundance: once; CDR3aa: CASSEGQLYNEQFF; CDR3nt: TGCGCCAGCAGCGAGGGACAGCTTTACAATGAGCAGTTCTTC
j_gene: TRBJ1-5; v_gene: TRBV5-6; d_gene: -; len: 15; abundance: -; CDR3aa: CASSTLGGGNQPQHF; CDR3nt: TGTGCCAGCAGCACCCTGGGAGGAGGCAATCAGCCCCAGCATTTT
j_gene: TRBJ2-7; v_gene: TRBV5-1; d_gene: -; len: 12; abundance: -; CDR3aa: CASSPGRHEQYF; CDR3nt: TGCGCCAGCAGCCCAGGGAGGCACGAGCAGTACTTC
j_gene: TRBJ2-1; v_gene: TRBV11-2; d_gene: TRBD2; len: 17; abundance: -; CDR3aa: CASSLNGLAGGSSEQFF; CDR3nt: TGTGCCAGCAGCTTAAACGGACTAGCGGGAGGAAGTAGTGAGCAGTTCTTC
j_gene: TRBJ2-2; v_gene: TRBV6-9; d_gene: -; len: 16; abundance: -; CDR3aa: CASSYSGTPNTGELFF; CDR3nt: TGTGCCAGCAGTTATTCGGGGACACCTAACACCGGGGAGCTGTTTTTT
j_gene: TRBJ2-2; v_gene: TRBV10-3; d_gene: -; len: 16; abundance: few; CDR3aa: CAISDPGGRLTGELFF; CDR3nt: TGTGCCATCAGTGACCCAGGAGGACGTCTCACCGGGGAGCTGTTTTTT
j_gene: TRBJ2-5; v_gene: TRBV28; d_gene: -; len: 13; abundance: -; CDR3aa: CASQGEERETQYF; CDR3nt: TGTGCCTCCCAGGGGGAGGAGAGGGAGACCCAGTACTTC
j_gene: TRBJ1-3; v_gene: TRBV7-2; d_gene: -; len: 16; abundance: -; CDR3aa: CASSSLGGGPGNTIYF; CDR3nt: TGTGCCAGCAGCTCCCTGGGGGGGGGCCCTGGAAACACCATATATTTT
j_gene: TRBJ2-3; v_gene: TRBV7-2; d_gene: -; len: 12; abundance: -; CDR3aa: CASSRRDDTQYF; CDR3nt: TGTGCCAGCAGCAGGAGGGACGACACGCAGTATTTT
j_gene: TRBJ1-1; v_gene: TRBV6-1; d_gene: -; len: 15; abundance: -; CDR3aa: CASSNPQGSRTEAFF; CDR3nt: TGTGCCAGCAGCAATCCACAGGGCTCCAGAACTGAAGCTTTCTTT
j_gene: TRBJ1-1; v_gene: TRBV6-5; d_gene: TRBD1; len: 15; abundance: -; CDR3aa: CASSYSKGADTEAFF; CDR3nt: TGTGCCAGCAGTTACTCAAAGGGGGCGGACACTGAAGCTTTCTTT
j_gene: TRBJ2-7; v_gene: TRBV7-9; d_gene: TRBD2; len: 15; abundance: -; CDR3aa: CASSPMGLATYEQYF; CDR3nt: TGTGCCAGCAGCCCCATGGGACTAGCGACCTACGAGCAGTACTTC
j_gene: TRBJ1-1; v_gene: TRBV27; d_gene: -; len: 13; abundance: once; CDR3aa: CASGGRLPRNAFF; CDR3nt: TGTGCCAGCGGGGGGAGACTCCCCCGTAATGCTTTCTTT
j_gene: TRBJ1-5; v_gene: TRBV19; d_gene: -; len: 15; abundance: -; CDR3aa: CASSIRGTSNQPQHF; CDR3nt: TGTGCCAGCAGTATAAGGGGGACGAGCAATCAGCCCCAGCATTTT
j_gene: TRBJ2-7; v_gene: TRBV7-2; d_gene: -; len: 16; abundance: -; CDR3aa: CASSWAAGRGNYEQYF; CDR3nt: TGTGCCAGCAGCTGGGCGGCGGGCAGGGGTAACTACGAGCAGTACTTC
j_gene: TRBJ2-7; v_gene: TRBV12-5; d_gene: TRBD2; len: 14; abundance: -; CDR3aa: CASGLRPWEGEQYF; CDR3nt: TGTGCTAGTGGTCTCCGACCGTGGGAGGGCGAGCAGTACTTC
j_gene: TRBJ2-7; v_gene: TRBV10-3; d_gene: TRBD2; len: 13; abundance: once; CDR3aa: CAITSGKNYEQYF; CDR3nt: TGTGCCATCACTAGCGGGAAGAACTACGAGCAGTACTTC
j_gene: TRBJ2-5; v_gene: TRBV7-2; d_gene: -; len: 12; abundance: -; CDR3aa: CASSFTRETQYF; CDR3nt: TGTGCCAGCAGCTTCACGAGGGAGACCCAGTACTTC
j_gene: TRBJ2-3; v_gene: TRBV30; d_gene: TRBD2; len: 13; abundance: -; CDR3aa: CAWQLARTDTQYF; CDR3nt: TGTGCCTGGCAACTAGCGCGCACAGATACGCAGTATTTT